This TCR beta chain is from a study of blood T cells in healthy people across ages. Through a sample-barcoded 5' primer and a J-beta primer mix, a second PCR was run for about 6 to 11 cycles. MiXCR, applied by TCRdb to the 5' RACE reads, yields one record per CDR3 protein. The repertoire has 1.5 million to 2 million distinct CDR3 sequences, about 30% of them found once; the top ten carry roughly 8.2%. Each donor had around 9.8 milliliters of peripheral blood drawn. The V end was cut by 0 bases, the J end by 3 bases, with 12 bases between. Germline V CDR1 and CDR2: MDHEN, SYDVKM. This CDR3 spans 15 amino acids.

J is TRBJ2-7 and V is TRBV28; D is perhaps TRBD2 (6 bases). Material: blood. The TCR comes from a woman younger than 45 in good health. The CDR3 nucleotides read TGTGCCAGCAGTTTATGGGGCGGAGGGTGCTACGAGCAGTACTTC. Protein: CASSLWGGGCYEQYF.